This is a list of T cell receptor beta chains from one sample in a study of T cell responses to AZD1222 COVID-19 vaccine. TCRdb keeps only in-frame clones here, not all; method: immunoSEQ multiplex PCR. The table shows some 200,000 clones, with approximately 91% occurring only once. This material consisted of peripheral blood, taken on day 0 of AZD1222 vaccination. These receptors all stem from an adult in good health. The conserved cysteine and the conserved F or W are not part of the CDR3 here.

v_call	cdr3_aa
TRBV29-1	SGRWGMSSEAF
TRBV27	ASRGTKYNEQF
TRBV12-5	ASGLGQVRYEQY
TRBV28	ASSFPGTETQY
TRBV27	ASSLSGDSEGTEAF
TRBV20-1	SASPNSLVNSPLH
TRBV11-2	ASSFHLSYNEQF
TRBV5-5	ASSLDRGRGNQPQH
TRBV11-2	ASSFASGSSYEQY
TRBV3-1/TRBV3-2	ASRPTGLGGYT
TRBV18	ASSPPVGWQVQSEQY
TRBV7-2	ASSFSRIATGEQY
TRBV5-4	ASRNWDKNTEAF
TRBV15	ATSRDMILSGNTIY
TRBV15	ATSRDGTRNQPQH
TRBV6-5	ASSSLPAGNTIY
TRBV6-4	ASSEEPGRGYT
TRBV11-1	ASRQTETGNTIY
TRBV7-2	ASSLGGGLAGTAYEQY
TRBV24-1	ATSDPGTSGETQY
TRBV13	ASSLGLSDYEQY
TRBV7-9	ASVRQANEKLF
TRBV20-1	SALGGSPLH
TRBV18	ASSTGEIGYT
TRBV3-1/TRBV3-2	ASSLRLGQNEQF
TRBV3-1/TRBV3-2	ASSQDSSQPQH
TRBV5-4	ASSPGGLNTGELF
TRBV28	ASSSSAEGGLRPQH
TRBV24-1	ATRGIEQF
TRBV14	ASSQDRKETQY
TRBV18	ASSPGQNSYNEQF
TRBV4-1	ASSQDLRDGGAF
TRBV27	ASSPSTVGQPQH
TRBV10-3	AISEGDLYSNYGYT
TRBV2	ASERLAELYEQY
TRBV9	ASSVTGDVAEAF
TRBV15	ATSIMTGAYNEQF
TRBV19	ASGTGYEQY
TRBV14	ASSRPTHHPTDTQY
TRBV7-9	ASSASGDTEAF
TRBV6-1	ASSEALLGYGYT
TRBV21-1	ASSRDRDLLSGANVLT
TRBV10-2	ASSENPANEQY
TRBV6-1	ASSEVSGRMNEQY
TRBV4-1	ASSQDRGDDEQY
TRBV2	ASSVGGHNSGNTIY
TRBV7-2	ASSFTGTLEAF
TRBV27	ASSLSGNQPQH
TRBV10-1	ASSGISGTAGGFTDTQY
TRBV14	ASSQGGRLNTEAF
TRBV28	ASAFTRVPDTQY
TRBV12-5	ASYTPGLETQY
TRBV11-2	ASSLSHGTEAF
TRBV9	ASSSSLEGRSYGYT
TRBV4-3	ASSQEWDWDIGGYT
TRBV9	ASSVVDSTDTQY
TRBV28	ASSFLLAGSSVTQY
TRBV4-1	ASSHRGYTEAF